The T cell receptor beta chain described here comes from a study of blood T cell repertoires in COVID-19. Study-wide background: Nucleic acid was either cDNA or gDNA, and it came from T cells, B-cell-depleted T cells, or PBMCs.

The V and J ends lost 4 bases and 4 bases respectively, with 11 bases between them. Germline V lookup: CDR1 SGHRS, CDR2 YFSETQ. The CDR3 spans 13 residues. The assay was immunoSEQ multiplex PCR, and TCRdb's table has in-frame clones only and misses some. In the table there are 40,000 or so clones, approximately 85% of which are singletons. This clone was seen a few times. The clonotype was recovered from a middle-aged man with active or convalescent COVID-19. The chain recombines TRBV5-1 with TRBJ1-2; no firm D call. The sample consisted of peripheral blood. The chain's CDR3 is CASSPGVRYGYTF. The CDR3 coding sequence is TGCGCCAGCAGCCCCGGGGTTCGCTATGGCTACACCTTC.